This TCR beta chain was identified during a study of T cell responses to AZD1222 COVID-19 vaccine. A remark on this clone: Its antigen is currently unknown.

Notes on the study in general: Nearly half of the spike-specific TCRs reportedly recognize variant regions that carry no mutations. The sample set comprised mostly white British donors with more females, and clonal diversity was possibly underestimated. A rise in Spike-specific TCR breadth and depth followed two AZD1222 doses.

Here immunoSEQ multiplex PCR was the method, and the copy in TCRdb shows in-frame clones only, minus some. The sample gives 80,000 to 100,000 clones, approximately 83% of which show up once; 3.4% is in the top ten. This CDR3 is built from 14 residues. CDR1 is LNHDA, CDR2 SQIVND, per germline (reference sequence). V shed 3 bases and J 6 bases; nucleotides not matched to a gene: 4. This clonotype originated in an adult who received the AZD1222 COVID-19 vaccine. The chain carries TRBV19 and TRBJ2-7; 11 bases fit TRBD2. Specimen: peripheral blood, collected 28 days after the second AZD1222 dose. The CDR3 reads CASSIGLAGGEQYF. The CDR3 DNA sequence: TGTGCCAGTAGTATTGGCCTAGCGGGAGGCGAGCAGTACTTC.